This T cell receptor (beta chain) originates from a study of blood T cells in healthy people across ages. CDR3 length: 12 amino acids. Trimming took 5 bases from V and 4 from J, leaving 12 bases between them. Germline V lookup: CDR1 DFQATT, CDR2 SNEGSKA (reference sequence). Points from the study as a whole: Changes seen in expanded clonotypes were possibly confounded by donor CMV status left unknown.

Regarding this clonotype: Its specificity is unknown.

Samples each yielded at least 6 micrograms of total RNA. A sample-barcoded 5' primer and a J-beta primer mix were used in a second PCR of roughly 7 to 12 cycles. TCRdb re-called the 5' RACE reads through MiXCR, storing one row per CDR3 protein. Of some 900,000 distinct CDR3 sequences detected, around 28% appear once; the ten largest clones hold about 18%. The specimen sequenced was blood. This clonotype originated in a woman of 80 years or more in good health. The chain is built from TRBV20-1 and TRBJ2-7; perhaps TRBD1 as D (6 bases). The CDR3 region is CSAGQREYEQYF. The DNA for the CDR3 is TGCAGTGCTGGACAGAGAGAGTACGAGCAGTACTTC.